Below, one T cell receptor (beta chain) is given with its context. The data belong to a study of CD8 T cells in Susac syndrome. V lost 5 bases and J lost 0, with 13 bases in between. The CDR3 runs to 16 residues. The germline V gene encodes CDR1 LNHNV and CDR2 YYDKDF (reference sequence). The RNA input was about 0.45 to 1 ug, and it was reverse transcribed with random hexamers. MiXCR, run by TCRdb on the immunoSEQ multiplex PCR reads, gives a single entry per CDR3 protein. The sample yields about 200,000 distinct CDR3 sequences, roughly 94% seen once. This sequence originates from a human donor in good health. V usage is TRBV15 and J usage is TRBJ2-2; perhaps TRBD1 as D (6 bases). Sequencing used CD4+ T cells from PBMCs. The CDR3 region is CATSPQGGANTGELFF. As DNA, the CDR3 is TGTGCCACCAGCCCCCAAGGGGGTGCGAACACCGGGGAGCTGTTTTTT.